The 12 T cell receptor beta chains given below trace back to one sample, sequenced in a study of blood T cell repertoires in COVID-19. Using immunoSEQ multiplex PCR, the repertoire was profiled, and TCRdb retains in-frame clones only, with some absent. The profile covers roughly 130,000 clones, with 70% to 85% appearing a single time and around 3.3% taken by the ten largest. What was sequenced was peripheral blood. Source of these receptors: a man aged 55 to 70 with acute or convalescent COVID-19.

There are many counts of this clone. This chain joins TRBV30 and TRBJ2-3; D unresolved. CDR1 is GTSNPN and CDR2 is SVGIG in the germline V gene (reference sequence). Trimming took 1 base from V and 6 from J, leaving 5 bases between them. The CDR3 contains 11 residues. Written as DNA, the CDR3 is TGTGCCTGGAGTGCCGGGGATACGCAGTATTTT. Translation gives CAWSAGDTQYF.

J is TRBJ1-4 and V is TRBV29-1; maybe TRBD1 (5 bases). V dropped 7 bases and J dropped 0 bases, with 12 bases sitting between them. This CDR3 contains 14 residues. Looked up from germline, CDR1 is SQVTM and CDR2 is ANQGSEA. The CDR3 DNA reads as TGCAGCGCTTCATGGACAACAACTAATGAAAAACTGTTTTTT. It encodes CSASWTTTNEKLFF.

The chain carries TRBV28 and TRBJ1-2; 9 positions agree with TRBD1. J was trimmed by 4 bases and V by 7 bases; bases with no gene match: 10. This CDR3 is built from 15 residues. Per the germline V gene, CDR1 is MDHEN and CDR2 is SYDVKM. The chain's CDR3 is CASNSRDRDRYGYTF. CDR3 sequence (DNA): TGTGCCAGCAATTCCCGGGACAGGGACCGCTATGGCTACACCTTC.

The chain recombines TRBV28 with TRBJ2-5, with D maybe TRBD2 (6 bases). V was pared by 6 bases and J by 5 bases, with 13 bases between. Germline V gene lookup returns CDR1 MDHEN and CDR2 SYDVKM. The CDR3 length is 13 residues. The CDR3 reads CASSGGPRETQYF. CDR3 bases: TGTGCCAGCAGCGGAGGGCCGAGGGAGACCCAGTACTTC.

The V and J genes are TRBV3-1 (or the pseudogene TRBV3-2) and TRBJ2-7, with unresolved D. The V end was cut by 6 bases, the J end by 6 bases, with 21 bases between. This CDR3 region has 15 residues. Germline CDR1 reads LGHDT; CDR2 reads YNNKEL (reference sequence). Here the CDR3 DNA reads TGTGCCAGCAGTGCCACCCTCGGTACCGCCACCGAGCAGTACTTC. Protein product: CASSATLGTATEQYF.

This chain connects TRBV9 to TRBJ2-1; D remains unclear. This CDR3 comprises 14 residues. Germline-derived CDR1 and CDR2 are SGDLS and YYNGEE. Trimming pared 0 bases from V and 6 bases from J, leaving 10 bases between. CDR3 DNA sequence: TGTGCCAGCAGCGTAGCGGTTTTTGGCAATGAGCAGTTCTTC. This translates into CASSVAVFGNEQFF.

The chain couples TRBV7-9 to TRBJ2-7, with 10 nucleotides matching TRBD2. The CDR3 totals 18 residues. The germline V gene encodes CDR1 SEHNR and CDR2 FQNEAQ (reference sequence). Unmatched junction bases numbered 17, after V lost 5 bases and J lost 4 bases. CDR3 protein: CASSPLRRLAGDPYEQYF. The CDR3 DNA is TGTGCCAGCAGCCCCCTGAGGCGGCTAGCGGGAGACCCATACGAGCAGTACTTC.

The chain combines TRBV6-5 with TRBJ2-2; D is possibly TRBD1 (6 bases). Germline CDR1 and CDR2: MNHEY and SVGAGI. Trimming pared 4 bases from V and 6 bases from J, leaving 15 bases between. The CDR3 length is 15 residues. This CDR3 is CASSFRTVGAGELFF. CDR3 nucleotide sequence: TGTGCCAGCAGTTTTCGGACAGTGGGAGCCGGGGAGCTGTTTTTT.

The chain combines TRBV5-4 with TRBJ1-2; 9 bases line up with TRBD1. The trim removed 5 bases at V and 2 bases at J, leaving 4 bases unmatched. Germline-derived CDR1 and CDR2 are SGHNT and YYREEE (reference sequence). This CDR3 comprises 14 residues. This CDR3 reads CASRFTGGNYGYTF. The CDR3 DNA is TGTGCCAGCAGGTTCACAGGGGGCAACTATGGCTACACCTTC.

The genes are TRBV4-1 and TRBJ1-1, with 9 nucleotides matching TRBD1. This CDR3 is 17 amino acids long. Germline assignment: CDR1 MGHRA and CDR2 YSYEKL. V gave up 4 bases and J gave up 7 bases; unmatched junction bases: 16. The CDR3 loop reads CASSPDPGTGSYHEAFF. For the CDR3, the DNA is TGCGCCAGCAGCCCTGACCCCGGGACAGGGTCCTACCATGAAGCTTTCTTT.

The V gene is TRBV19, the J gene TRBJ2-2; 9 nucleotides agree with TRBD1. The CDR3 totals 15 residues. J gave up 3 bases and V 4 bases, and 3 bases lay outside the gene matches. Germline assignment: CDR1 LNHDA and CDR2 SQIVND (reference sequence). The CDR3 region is CASSRDRVDTGELFF. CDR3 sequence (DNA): TGTGCCAGTAGTAGGGACAGGGTGGACACCGGGGAGCTGTTTTTT.

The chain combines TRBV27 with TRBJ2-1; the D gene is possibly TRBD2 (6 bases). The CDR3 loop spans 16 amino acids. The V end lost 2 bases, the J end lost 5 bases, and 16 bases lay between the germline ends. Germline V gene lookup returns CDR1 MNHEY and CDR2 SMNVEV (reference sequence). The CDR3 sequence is CASSLSGGTPNNEQFF. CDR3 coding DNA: TGTGCCAGCAGTTTAAGTGGCGGGACCCCTAACAATGAGCAGTTCTTC.